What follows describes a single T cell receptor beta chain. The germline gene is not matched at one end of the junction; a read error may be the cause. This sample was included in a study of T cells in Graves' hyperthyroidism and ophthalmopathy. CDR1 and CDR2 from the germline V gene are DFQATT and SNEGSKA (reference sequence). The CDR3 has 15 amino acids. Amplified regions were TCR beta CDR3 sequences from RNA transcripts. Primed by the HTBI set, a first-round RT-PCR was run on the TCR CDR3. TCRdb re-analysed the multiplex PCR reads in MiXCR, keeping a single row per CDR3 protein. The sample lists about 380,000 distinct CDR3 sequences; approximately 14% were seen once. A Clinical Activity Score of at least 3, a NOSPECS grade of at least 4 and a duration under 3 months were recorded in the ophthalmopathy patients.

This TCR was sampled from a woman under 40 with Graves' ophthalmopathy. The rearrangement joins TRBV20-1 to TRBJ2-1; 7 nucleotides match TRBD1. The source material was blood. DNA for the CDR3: TGCAATGCTAGAGATCCGGGACAGCGCTACAATGAGCAGTTCTTC. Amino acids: CNARDPGQRYNEQFF.